The rows below give T cell receptor beta chains drawn from one sample of a study of read filtering for tumor transcriptome and immune sequencing. TCRdb passed the reads through MiXCR, listing each CDR3 protein once. The profile shows about 130,000 distinct CDR3 sequences, roughly 13% of them singletons. Material for sequencing was a population of CD138-negative cells sorted from bone marrow. These receptors originate from a donor older than 35 with multiple myeloma. CDR3s include the opening cysteine and the closing phenylalanine or tryptophan. Each record gives: J gene, V gene, D gene, clone size, CDR3 DNA, CDR3 protein. A D gene is named only where the DNA matches it firmly. Not every row has a clone size; where given, it reads once, few, many or a size class.

>TRBJ2-5|TRBV9|TRBD2|many
TGTGCCAGCAGCGTAGCTCTCGAGGAAGCGGGGATCCAAGAGACCCAGTACTTC
CASSVALEEAGIQETQYF
>TRBJ1-4|TRBV7-8|.|few
TGTGCCAGCAGCTTAGAGGCAGCAACTAATGAAAAACTGTTTTTT
CASSLEAATNEKLFF
>TRBJ2-7|TRBV28|TRBD2|many
TGTGCCAGCAGTTCCGACGGGACTAGCGGAGTCTACGAGCAGTACTTC
CASSSDGTSGVYEQYF
>TRBJ2-3|TRBV11-2|TRBD2|.
TGTGCCAGCAGCTCTAGCGGGGGGGCCTTAGATACGCAGTATTTT
CASSSSGGALDTQYF
>TRBJ1-2|TRBV6-5|.|many
TGTGCCAGCAGTTACTCAGGGCAGGAGCGTGGCTACACCTTC
CASSYSGQERGYTF
>TRBJ2-2|TRBV5-1|.|many
TGCGCCAGCAGCTTGGCGGCTGATAACACCGGGGAGCTGTTTTTT
CASSLAADNTGELFF
>TRBJ2-5|TRBV7-6|.|.
TGTGCCAGCAGCTTAAGAGGGGACCAAGAGACCCAGTACTTC
CASSLRGDQETQYF
>TRBJ2-3|TRBV3-1|.|few
TGTGCCAGCAGCCAAGCAATAGATACGCAGTATTTT
CASSQAIDTQYF
>TRBJ2-7|TRBV6-5|TRBD1|many
TGTGCCAGCAGTTACTACAGCCAGGGACAGACCTACGAGCAGTACTTC
CASSYYSQGQTYEQYF
>TRBJ2-1|TRBV7-9|TRBD1|many
TGTGCCAGCAGCCTGGACAGGGGGCCCTACAATGAGCAGTTCTTC
CASSLDRGPYNEQFF
>TRBJ2-7|TRBV5-1|TRBD1|many
TGCGCCAGCAGCTTCGGACAGGGTTTTAACGAGCAGTACTTC
CASSFGQGFNEQYF
>TRBJ2-3|TRBV4-1|.|many
TGCGCCAGCAGCCAAGATTCTTGGCAGGGTTGGGTAGATACGCAGTATTTT
CASSQDSWQGWVDTQYF
>TRBJ2-1|TRBV5-1|.|many
TGCGCCAGCAGCGGACAGGGTAGCGGGAGCACGCGTTACAATGAGCAGTTCTTC
CASSGQGSGSTRYNEQFF
>TRBJ1-2|TRBV30|.|many
TGTGCCTGGTCAGTCGGACAACCCTATGGCTACACCTTC
CAWSVGQPYGYTF
>TRBJ2-3|TRBV6-6|TRBD2|few
TGTGCCAGCACCCGGGGGGCAGATACGCAGTATTTT
CASTRGADTQYF
>TRBJ1-1|TRBV27|.|.
TGTGCCAGCAGTGCTCGGGACCGGCGGGTAACTGAAGCTTTCTTT
CASSARDRRVTEAFF
>TRBJ2-5|TRBV28|.|few
TGTGCCAGCAGTTTAGGGGTCGCCCAGACCCAGTACTTC
CASSLGVAQTQYF
>TRBJ2-1|TRBV9|TRBD2|many
TGTGCCAGCAGCGTCGCCTGGACTAGCGGAGGCAATGAGCAGTTCTTC
CASSVAWTSGGNEQFF
>TRBJ2-7|TRBV19|TRBD2|many
TGTGCCAGTAGTACCCTTAGCGGGAAGAGCTCCTACGAGCAGTACTTC
CASSTLSGKSSYEQYF
>TRBJ2-5|TRBV12-3/TRBV12-4|TRBD1|many
TGTGCCAGCATACCGGGACAGGGTATGGAGACCCAGTACTTC
CASIPGQGMETQYF
>TRBJ2-5|TRBV6-1|TRBD1|few
TGTGCCAGCAGTGACACAGGGGGCTGGGAGACCCAGTACTTC
CASSDTGGWETQYF
>TRBJ2-1|TRBV7-8|.|many
TGTGCCAGCAGCTTCAGGACGGTCGATAGGAGTGAGCAGTTCTTC
CASSFRTVDRSEQFF
>TRBJ2-1|TRBV4-1|TRBD1|many
TGCGCCAGCAGCCACCCAACAGGGGTTGATTTAAATGAGCAGTTCTTC
CASSHPTGVDLNEQFF
>TRBJ2-7|TRBV29-1|TRBD1|many
TGCAGCGTGGGAAAGGACAGGGGCTACGAGCAGTACTTC
CSVGKDRGYEQYF